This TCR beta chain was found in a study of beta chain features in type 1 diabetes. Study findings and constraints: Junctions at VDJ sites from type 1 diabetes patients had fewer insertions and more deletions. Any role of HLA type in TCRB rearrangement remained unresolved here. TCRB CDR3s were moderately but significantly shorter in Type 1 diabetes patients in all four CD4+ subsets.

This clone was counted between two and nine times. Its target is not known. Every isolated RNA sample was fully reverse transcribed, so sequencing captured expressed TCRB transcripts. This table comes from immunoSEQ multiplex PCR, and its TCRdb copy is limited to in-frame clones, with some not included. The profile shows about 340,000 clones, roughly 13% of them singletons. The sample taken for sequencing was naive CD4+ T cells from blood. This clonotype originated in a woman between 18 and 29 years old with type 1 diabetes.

The DNA of the CDR3 is TGCGCCAGCAGACAGGGCCACGAGACCCAGTACTTC. Protein product: CASRQGHETQYF. This rearrangement joins TRBV5-1 to TRBJ2-5; D possibly corresponds to TRBD1 (6 bases). CDR3 length: 12 amino acids. The germline V and J ends were trimmed by 5 bases and 5 bases, with 10 bases remaining between them. Germline loops: CDR1 SGHRS, CDR2 YFSETQ.